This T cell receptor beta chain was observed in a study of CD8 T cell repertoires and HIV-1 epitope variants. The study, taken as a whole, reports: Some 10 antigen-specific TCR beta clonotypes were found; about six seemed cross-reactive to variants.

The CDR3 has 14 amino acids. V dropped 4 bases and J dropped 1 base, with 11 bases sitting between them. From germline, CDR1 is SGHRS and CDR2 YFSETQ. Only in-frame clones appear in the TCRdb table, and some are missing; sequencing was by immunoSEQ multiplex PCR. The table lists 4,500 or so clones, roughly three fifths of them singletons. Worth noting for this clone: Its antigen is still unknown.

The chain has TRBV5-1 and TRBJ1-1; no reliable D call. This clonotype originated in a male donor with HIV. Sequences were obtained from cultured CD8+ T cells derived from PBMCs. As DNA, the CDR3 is TGCGCCAGCAGCGGTTGGGAGGCGAACACTGAAGCTTTCTTT. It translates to CASSGWEANTEAFF.